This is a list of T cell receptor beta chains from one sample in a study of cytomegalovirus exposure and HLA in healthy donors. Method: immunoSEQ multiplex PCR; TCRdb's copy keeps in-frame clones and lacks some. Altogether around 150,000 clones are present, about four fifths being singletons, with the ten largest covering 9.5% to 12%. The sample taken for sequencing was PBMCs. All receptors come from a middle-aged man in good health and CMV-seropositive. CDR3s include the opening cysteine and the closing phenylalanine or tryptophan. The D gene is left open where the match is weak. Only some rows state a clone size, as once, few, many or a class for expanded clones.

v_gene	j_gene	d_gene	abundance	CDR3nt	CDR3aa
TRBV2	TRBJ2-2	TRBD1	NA	TGTGCCAGCAGTGAGTTCAGGGACAGGGACACCGGGGAGCTGTTTTTT	CASSEFRDRDTGELFF
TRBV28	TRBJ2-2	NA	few	TGTGCCAGCAGTTGGTCAGTGACCGGGGAGCTGTTTTTT	CASSWSVTGELFF
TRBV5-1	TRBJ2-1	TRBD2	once	TGCGCCAGCAGCTGGACTAGCGGGGGGGCCGGCGAGCAGTTCTTC	CASSWTSGGAGEQFF
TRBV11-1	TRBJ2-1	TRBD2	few	TGTGCCAGCAGCCGGGGGGAAAGTGAGCAGTTCTTC	CASSRGESEQFF
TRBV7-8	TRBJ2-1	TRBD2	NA	TGTGCCAGCAGCTCTCCAGGGACTAGCGGACTATGGGGGTACAATGAGCAGTTCTTC	CASSSPGTSGLWGYNEQFF
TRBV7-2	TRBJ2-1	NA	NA	TGTGCCAGCAGCCAAGCTCCGAACAGGGACAATGAGCAGTTCTTC	CASSQAPNRDNEQFF
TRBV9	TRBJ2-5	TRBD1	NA	TGTGCCAGCAGCGGATCTGTAAAGGGGGCGGATCAAGAGACCCAGTACTTC	CASSGSVKGADQETQYF
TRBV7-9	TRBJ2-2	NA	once	TGTGCCAGCAGCTGGGCCCCGGGATTCGGGGGTGCCGGGGAGCTGTTTTTT	CASSWAPGFGGAGELFF
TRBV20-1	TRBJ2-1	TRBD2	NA	TGCAGTGCACCGAGCGGGGTTGAGCAGTTCTTC	CSAPSGVEQFF
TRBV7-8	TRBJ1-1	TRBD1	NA	TGTGCCAGCAGCCTAAGACAGGGTATAGTTTTCGCTGAAGCTTTCTTT	CASSLRQGIVFAEAFF
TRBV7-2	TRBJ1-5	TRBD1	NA	TGTGCCAGCGGACAGGATAGCAATCAGCCCCAGCATTTT	CASGQDSNQPQHF
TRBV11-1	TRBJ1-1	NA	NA	TGTGCCAGCAGCTCCCGTGTCTCTGAAGCTTTCTTT	CASSSRVSEAFF
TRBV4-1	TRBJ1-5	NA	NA	TGCGCCAGCAGCCAGGCAAACAATCAGCCCCAGCATTTT	CASSQANNQPQHF
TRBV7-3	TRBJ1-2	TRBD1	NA	TGTGCCAGCAGCCGGGGACAGGGAGGCTATGGCTACACCTTC	CASSRGQGGYGYTF
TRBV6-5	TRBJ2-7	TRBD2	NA	TGTGCCAGCAAAAAGACTAGCGGGGTTTCCTACGAGCAGTACTTC	CASKKTSGVSYEQYF
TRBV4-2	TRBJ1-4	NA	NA	TGTGCCAGCAGCCAAGCAGAACAGGGAAAACTGTTTTTT	CASSQAEQGKLFF
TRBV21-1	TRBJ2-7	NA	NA	TGTGCCAGCAGCAAAGAAGGGTATGGGACAGGGGGTCTTGGCGAGCAGTACTTC	CASSKEGYGTGGLGEQYF
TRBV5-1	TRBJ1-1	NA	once	TGCGCCAGCAGCTTGGGTCAAGGGGCTGCTGAAGCTTTCTTT	CASSLGQGAAEAFF
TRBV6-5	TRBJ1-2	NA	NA	TGTGCCAGCAGTTACTCGATCGCGGTTGGCTACACCTTC	CASSYSIAVGYTF
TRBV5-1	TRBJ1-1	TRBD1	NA	TGCGCCAGCAGCTTGGGACAGGGGGGCACTGAAGCTTTCTTT	CASSLGQGGTEAFF
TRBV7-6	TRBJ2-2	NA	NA	TGTGCCAGCAGCTTAAATGCTGCGGATAACACCGGGGAGCTGTTTTTT	CASSLNAADNTGELFF
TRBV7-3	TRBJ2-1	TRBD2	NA	TGTGCCAGCAGCCTGACTAGCTTGGGGAATGAGCAGTTCTTC	CASSLTSLGNEQFF
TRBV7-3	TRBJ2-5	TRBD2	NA	TGTGCCAGCAGCTTAGGGGGACTAGCGGGAGGGCAAGAGACCCAGTACTTC	CASSLGGLAGGQETQYF
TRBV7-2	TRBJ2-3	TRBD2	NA	TGTGCCAGCAGCTTATATGTAGCGGGAGGGCCAACAGATACGCAGTATTTT	CASSLYVAGGPTDTQYF
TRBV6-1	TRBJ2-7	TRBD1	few	TGTGCCAGCACCAACATAGGGACAGGTGGAGTGGGGCAGTACTTC	CASTNIGTGGVGQYF
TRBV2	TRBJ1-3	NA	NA	TGTGCCAGCAGTGTTATGGCCTCTGGAAACACCATATATTTT	CASSVMASGNTIYF
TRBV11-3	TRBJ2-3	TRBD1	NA	TGTGCCAGCAGCTTGGGAACAGGGGATGAGAGAACGCAGTATTTT	CASSLGTGDERTQYF
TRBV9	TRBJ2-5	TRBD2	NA	TGTGCCAGCAGCTCACCGGAGGAGCGGGGGGGCGGTGAGACCCAGTACTTC	CASSSPEERGGGETQYF
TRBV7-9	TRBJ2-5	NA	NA	TGTGCCAGCAGCGCATTAGGGGATTTCCAAGAGACCCAGTACTTC	CASSALGDFQETQYF
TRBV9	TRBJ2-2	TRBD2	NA	TGTGCCAGCAGTAGGGCGGGGGGGATCGGGGAGCTGTTTTTT	CASSRAGGIGELFF
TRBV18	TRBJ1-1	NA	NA	TGTGCCAGCTCACCCCCACATTTGAACACTGAAGCTTTCTTT	CASSPPHLNTEAFF
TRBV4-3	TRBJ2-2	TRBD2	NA	TGCGCCAGCAGCCAAGATCGGAGCGGGGTCACCGGGGAGCTGTTTTTT	CASSQDRSGVTGELFF
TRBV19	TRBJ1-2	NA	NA	TGTGCCAGTAGTATAGCCGAGGACAGCTATGGCTACACCTTC	CASSIAEDSYGYTF
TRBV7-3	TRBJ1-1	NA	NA	TGTGCCAGCAGCTTAACGGGCACGAACACTGAAGCTTTCTTT	CASSLTGTNTEAFF
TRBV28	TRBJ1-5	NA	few	TGTGCCAGCAGTTTAGGCCCTGCTCAGGTGGGCAATCAGCCCCAGCATTTT	CASSLGPAQVGNQPQHF
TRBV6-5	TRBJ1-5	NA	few	TGTGCCAGCAGTTACGGAGGGAACCAGCCCCAGCATTTT	CASSYGGNQPQHF
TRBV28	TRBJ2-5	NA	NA	TGTGCCAGCAGTTTCTTTCGCTCCACGGTGGAGACCCAGTACTTC	CASSFFRSTVETQYF
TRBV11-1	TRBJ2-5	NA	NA	TGTGCCAGCAGCTTAGGACAGTCTACGGAAGAGACCCAGTACTTC	CASSLGQSTEETQYF
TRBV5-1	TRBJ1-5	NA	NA	TGCGCCAGCAGCTTTGGAGACAAGGGCGAGCGGGAACAGCCCCAGCATTTT	CASSFGDKGEREQPQHF
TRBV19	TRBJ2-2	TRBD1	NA	TGTGCCAGCCGGGACAGGGAGTGGTCCGGGGAGCTGTTTTTT	CASRDREWSGELFF
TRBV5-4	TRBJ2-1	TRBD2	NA	TGTGCCAGCAACCCTAGCGGGGGGCACAATGAGCAGTTCTTC	CASNPSGGHNEQFF
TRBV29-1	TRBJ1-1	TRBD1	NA	TGCAGCGGAAGACAGGGGAACACTGAAGCTTTCTTT	CSGRQGNTEAFF
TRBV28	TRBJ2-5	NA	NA	TGTGCCAGCAGAAAGGGGGGGGAAGAGACCCAGTACTTC	CASRKGGEETQYF
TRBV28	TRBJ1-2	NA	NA	TGTGCCAGCACCTTTTCGGGGTACGGCTACACCTTC	CASTFSGYGYTF
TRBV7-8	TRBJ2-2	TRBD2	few	TGTGCCAGCAGCTTACCAGCGGGGGGTACCGCCGGGGAGCTGTTTTTT	CASSLPAGGTAGELFF
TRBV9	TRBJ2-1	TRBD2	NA	TGTGCCAGCAGCGGTCCGCTAGCGGGTGAGCAGTTCTTC	CASSGPLAGEQFF
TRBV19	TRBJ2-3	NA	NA	TGTGCCACCATGGGGGGGGTGGGGGCCACAGATACGCAGTATTTT	CATMGGVGATDTQYF
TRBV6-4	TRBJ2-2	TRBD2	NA	TGTGCCAGCAGTGACTCTTGGACTAGCAGTTTAACCGGGGAGCTGTTTTTT	CASSDSWTSSLTGELFF
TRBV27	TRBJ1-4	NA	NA	TGTGCCAGCAGTGAGGGCGTGGGGTATAATGAAAAACTGTTTTTT	CASSEGVGYNEKLFF
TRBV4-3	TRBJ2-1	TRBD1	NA	TGCGCCAGCAGCCAAGACCCCCTTGGGACAGGGTTTTACAATGAGCAGTTCTTC	CASSQDPLGTGFYNEQFF
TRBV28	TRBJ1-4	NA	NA	TGTGCCAGCAGTTCTGTAACTGCAACTAATGAAAAACTGTTTTTT	CASSSVTATNEKLFF